Listed below are T cell receptor beta chains from one sample, sequenced in a study of CD8 T cells in Susac syndrome. One entry per CDR3 protein results from TCRdb running MiXCR on the immunoSEQ multiplex PCR reads. The sample lists roughly 80,000 distinct CDR3 sequences; around 94% were seen once. The specimen was CD8+ T cells from PBMCs. The receptors come from a human donor in good health. CDR3s include the opening cysteine and the closing phenylalanine or tryptophan. The D gene is left open where the match is weak. Size values are once, few and many counts, or a class for expanded clones, and some rows have none.

V gene,clone size,D gene,J gene,CDR3 DNA,CDR3 protein
TRBV7-2,once,NA,TRBJ2-3,TGTGCCAGCAGCTTAGCTCTAGGATTAAGCACAGATACGCAGTATTTT,CASSLALGLSTDTQYF
TRBV6-6,NA,NA,TRBJ2-4,TGTGCCAGCAGTTACCCCCCGGTGGCCCAGTACTTC,CASSYPPVAQYF
TRBV4-3,NA,TRBD1,TRBJ2-1,TGCGCCAGCAGCCAGACCGGGACAGGGGAGGAGCAGTTCTTC,CASSQTGTGEEQFF
TRBV19,NA,NA,TRBJ1-1,TGTGCCAGTAGTCCGGACCGGGAGAACACTGAAGCTTTCTTT,CASSPDRENTEAFF
TRBV30,once,TRBD1,TRBJ2-5,TGTGCCTGGAGTGGGGGGACAGGGGGCCCCCAAGAGACCCAGTACTTC,CAWSGGTGGPQETQYF
TRBV28,NA,TRBD2,TRBJ2-5,TGTGCCAGCACGCGGACTAGCGGGAGAGAGACCCAGTACTTC,CASTRTSGRETQYF
TRBV27,NA,NA,TRBJ2-1,TGTGCCAGCAGTTCAGGGCCTTCCCGGTTCTTC,CASSSGPSRFF
TRBV29-1,once,NA,TRBJ1-1,TGCAGCGTTGTTTTGGTGGGGTATCGGACTGAAGCTTTCTTT,CSVVLVGYRTEAFF
TRBV4-1,NA,TRBD2,TRBJ2-2,TGCGCCAGCAGCCAAGGTTATCGGCTCCCCAGCGGGAGCTACACCGGGGAGCTGTTTTTT,CASSQGYRLPSGSYTGELFF
TRBV27,NA,TRBD2,TRBJ2-1,TGTGCCAGCAGTTCGACTAGCGGGGGGGCAGACAATGAGCAGTTCTTC,CASSSTSGGADNEQFF
TRBV20-1,NA,TRBD1,TRBJ1-1,TGCAGTGCTAGAGATCGTTGGACAGGGGAAATGAACACTGAAGCTTTCTTT,CSARDRWTGEMNTEAFF
TRBV9,NA,TRBD1,TRBJ1-1,TGTGCCAGCAGCGCCAACAGGGGACCGCGATTAAGCCAGAACACTGAAGCTTTCTTT,CASSANRGPRLSQNTEAFF
TRBV4-3,few,NA,TRBJ2-1,TGCGCCAGCAGCCAGGAGGGCTCTTACAATGAGCAGTTCTTC,CASSQEGSYNEQFF
TRBV27,NA,NA,TRBJ2-2,TGTGCCAGCAGTTTTACGGGATCTCTGCTGATCGGGGAGCTGTTTTTT,CASSFTGSLLIGELFF
TRBV3-1,NA,TRBD1,TRBJ2-2,TGTGCCAGCAGTCACAAGCCGAACAGGGGGCCCACCGGGGAGCTGTTTTTT,CASSHKPNRGPTGELFF
TRBV20-1,NA,NA,TRBJ1-1,TGCAGTGCTAGAGATCGCGGGTATACTGAAGCTTTCTTT,CSARDRGYTEAFF
TRBV3-1,NA,NA,TRBJ2-5,TGTGCCAGCAGCCAAGCCCGCAACCGTCCCTTAACCCAGTACTTC,CASSQARNRPLTQYF
TRBV27,NA,NA,TRBJ1-2,TGTGCCAGCGGCGTTACGACTAACTATGGCTACACCTTC,CASGVTTNYGYTF
TRBV20-1,once,TRBD1,TRBJ2-1,TGCAGTGCTAGAGGACAGGGGGCTTCTAGAGTCGATGAGCAGTTCTTC,CSARGQGASRVDEQFF
TRBV9,NA,TRBD1,TRBJ2-1,TGTGCCAGCAGCGCCGTGGACAGGGGAGCCTCTTACTCCTACAATGAGCAGTTCTTC,CASSAVDRGASYSYNEQFF